The next 2 T cell receptor beta chains were all read from a single sample in a study of cytomegalovirus exposure and HLA in healthy donors (dated by TCRdb to 2016 to 2017). Preparation of the library involved the immunoSEQ multiplex PCR assay. The multiplex PCR relied on a mix of 60 forward primers for TCR Vbeta segments and 13 reverse primers for TCR Jbeta segments. The source is immuneACCESS, and TCRdb retained only in-frame sequences with V and J called. Part of the clones is not carried over; for the studies checked, unresolved V genes explain less than half of this, and the remainder is unexplained. A total of 170,000 or so clones appear in this sample, roughly 79% of them only once. Clones ranked in the top ten supply about 2.7% of the sample. The source material was PBMCs. The receptors were gathered from a male donor in good health and CMV-seronegative.

There are a few counts of this clone. The rearrangement uses TRBV11-3 and TRBJ2-7, with 9 nucleotides matching TRBD1. With V trimmed by 5 bases and J by 6 bases, 8 bases remained unmatched. The CDR3 consists of 14 residues. Germline V CDR1 and CDR2: SGHNT, YENEEA. The DNA of the CDR3 is TGTGCCAGCAGCCCCGGGACAGGGTATATCGAGCAGTACTTC. Translating gives CASSPGTGYIEQYF.

The J gene is TRBJ2-5, the V gene TRBV7-3; the match to TRBD1 covers 9 bases. The CDR3 spans 16 residues. Germline V gene sequence: CDR1 SGHTA, CDR2 FQGTGA. Trimming at V came to 1 base and at J to 7 bases, leaving 10 bases not matched to a gene. As DNA, the CDR3 is TGTGCCAGCAGCTTAAGTGGTGGGGGACAGGGTGCGACCCAGTACTTC. Translating gives CASSLSGGGQGATQYF.